This T cell receptor beta chain emerged from a study of monozygotic twins with inflammatory bowel disease. The CDR3 runs 15 residues. Per the germline V gene, CDR1 is SGHAT and CDR2 is FQNNGV. The quantity of total RNA per TCR library was roughly 3,800 ng. TCRdb re-analyzed the 5' RACE reads; it lists each CDR3 protein once, without DNA. Its table lists about 160,000 distinct CDR3 sequences. Remarks on this clonotype: What it binds is unknown.

General observations from the study: IBD patients share fewer clonotypes with other people than healthy twins do, especially with disease activity. Diversity of TCRbeta measured by inverse Simpson was lower in IBD patients than in healthy co-twins.

With no T cell sorting beforehand, total RNA was isolated from whole blood. Specimen: blood. The clonotype was recovered from a human donor with ulcerative colitis or Crohn's disease, or a healthy co-twin of an affected twin (not recorded which). J is TRBJ2-7 and V is TRBV11-2; TCRdb designates TRBD2, a call that cannot be tested without DNA. This chain's CDR3 is CASSPHSGGSYEQYF.